The 20 T cell receptor beta chains listed next were all sequenced from one sample in a study of blood T cell repertoires in COVID-19. Repertoires were generated with immunoSEQ multiplex PCR, while TCRdb's copy carries only in-frame clones and drops some. The table has roughly 250,000 clones, 85% to 90% seen once; the top ten hold about 1.6%. Sequencing used PBMCs or T cells enriched from blood (not recorded which). Every receptor here comes from a woman between 50 and 59 years old who had recovered from COVID-19.

The rearrangement uses TRBV18 and TRBJ2-5; unclear D gene. This CDR3 is 12 amino acids long. CDR1 is KGHSH, CDR2 LQKENI, per germline. V lost 1 base and J lost 4, with 4 bases in between. This CDR3 is CASSPRLETQYF. The CDR3 DNA reads TGTGCCAGCTCACCACGACTAGAGACCCAGTACTTC.

This clone was detected only once. The chain employs TRBV19 and TRBJ1-1; D gene ambiguous. V lost 8 bases and J lost 1, with 20 bases in between. The germline CDR1 and CDR2 sequences are LNHDA and SQIVND (reference sequence). The CDR3 contains 16 residues. CDR3 loop: CASWKVGGVPNTEAFF. CDR3 bases: TGTGCCAGTTGGAAGGTTGGCGGGGTACCGAACACTGAAGCTTTCTTT.

The gene calls are TRBV19 and TRBJ2-3; D unclear. This CDR3 is built from 13 residues. Trimming shortened V by 3 bases and J by 4 bases, and 8 bases separated the two germline ends. CDR1 is LNHDA and CDR2 is SQIVND in the germline V gene (reference sequence). This CDR3 reads CASSIADPDTQYF. The CDR3 nucleotides are TGTGCCAGTAGTATTGCGGATCCAGATACGCAGTATTTT.

The chain has TRBV5-5 and TRBJ1-4, with D possibly matching TRBD1 (6 bases). In germline, CDR1 is SGHKS, CDR2 YYEKEE (reference sequence). There are 14 residues in the CDR3. Trimming left V 4 bases short and J 5 bases short, with 12 bases between. CDR3 nucleotides: TGTGCCAGCAGCCTGACAGGAGGAAATGAAAAACTGTTTTTT. As protein: CASSLTGGNEKLFF.

The rearrangement links TRBV7-2 to TRBJ1-5, with a weak D call TRBD1 (5 bases). From germline, CDR1 is SGHTA and CDR2 FQGNSA. The V and J ends lost 5 bases and 2 bases respectively, with 16 bases between them. The CDR3 length is 16 residues. CDR3 in amino acids: CASSPLGGLGNQPQHF. The CDR3 DNA reads as TGTGCCAGCAGCCCATTGGGGGGTTTGGGCAATCAGCCCCAGCATTTT.

This clone was seen a handful of times. The chain has TRBV7-9 and TRBJ1-5; D uncertain. Looked up from germline, CDR1 is SEHNR and CDR2 is FQNEAQ (reference sequence). The V gene lost 3 bases and the J gene lost 1 base, with 16 bases spanning the gap. CDR3 size: 17 residues. CDR3 region: CASSLVHQEGSNQPQHF. CDR3 DNA: TGTGCCAGCAGCTTGGTTCATCAGGAGGGAAGCAATCAGCCCCAGCATTTT.

The rearrangement joins TRBV21-1 to TRBJ2-5; the table calls TRBD2, which could not be checked here. TRBV21-1 is assigned pseudogene status. The CDR3 contains 17 residues. The chain's CDR3 is CASSRPGLAGHQETQYF. The CDR3 DNA sequence: TGTGCCAGCAGCAGACCAGGACTAGCGGGACACCAAGAGACCCAGTACTTC.

On this clone itself: This CDR3 is also generated by other DNA sequences in the sample. The chain recombines TRBV19 with TRBJ2-1; 10 nucleotides agree with TRBD2. This CDR3 comprises 15 residues. J lost 0 bases, V lost 4 bases, and 0 bases had no gene match. Germline V gene sequence: CDR1 LNHDA, CDR2 SQIVND (reference sequence). The CDR3 region has the DNA TGTGCCAGTAGTACTAGCGGGAGCTCCTACAATGAGCAGTTCTTC. This codes for CASSTSGSSYNEQFF.

V is TRBV6-4 and J is TRBJ1-6, with TRBD1 matching over 7 bases. The ends lost 4 bases at V and 8 bases at J; junction bases unmatched: 5. Germline CDR1 and CDR2: MRHNA and SNTAGT. The CDR3 sequence is 14 residues long. CDR3 protein: CASSATGDDSPLHF. The CDR3 nucleotides read TGTGCCAGCAGTGCCACAGGGGATGATTCACCCCTCCACTTT.

This clone occurred once. The chain uses TRBV11-3 and TRBJ2-1; 7 bases fit TRBD1. The CDR3 has 14 residues. The germline gives CDR1 SGHNT, CDR2 YENEEA. Trimming at V came to 5 bases and at J to 5 bases, leaving 6 bases not matched to a gene. The CDR3 region has the DNA TGTGCCAGCAGCCAGGGACAGCCCGACAATGAGCAGTTCTTC. This encodes CASSQGQPDNEQFF.

This rearrangement joins TRBV4-2 to TRBJ1-5, with D perhaps matching TRBD1 (6 bases). The germline V gene has CDR1 LGHNA and CDR2 YNFKEQ. This CDR3 is 17 amino acids long. V was pared by 0 bases and J by 1 base, with 13 bases between. CDR3 protein: CASSQEFRGASNQPQHF. Here the CDR3 DNA reads TGTGCCAGCAGCCAAGAGTTCAGGGGTGCGAGCAATCAGCCCCAGCATTTT.

The CDR3 DNA sequence: TGTGCCAGCAGCCCGCGGGACAGGGTCATCGTGGAGACCCAGTACTTC. Encoded protein: CASSPRDRVIVETQYF. This rearrangement joins TRBV11-1 to TRBJ2-5, with 9 bases matching TRBD1. This CDR3 has 16 amino acids. The trim removed 5 bases at V and 5 bases at J, leaving 12 bases unmatched. Per germline, CDR1 SGHAT and CDR2 FQDESV (reference sequence).

In this sample, this clone turned up a few times. J is TRBJ1-1 and V is TRBV2; D unclear. Trimming removed 4 bases at V and 6 bases at J, with 15 bases between. This CDR3 has 14 amino acids. Germline V lookup: CDR1 SNHLY, CDR2 FYNNEI. The CDR3 here is CASSVLQNGAEAFF. Here the CDR3 DNA reads TGTGCCAGCAGTGTCCTCCAGAACGGGGCTGAAGCTTTCTTT.

V gene TRBV7-9 combines with J gene TRBJ1-2; D perhaps matches TRBD1 (5 bases). CDR1 and CDR2 from the germline V gene are SEHNR and FQNEAQ (reference sequence). V was trimmed by 4 bases and J by 7 bases, leaving 10 bases between them. This CDR3 has 12 residues. The DNA for the CDR3 is TGTGCCAGCAGCTCACCCCAGGGTGGCTACACCTTC. As protein: CASSSPQGGYTF.

The rearrangement uses TRBV5-1 and TRBJ2-3; D is unclear. V lost 4 bases and J lost 0, with 12 bases in between. Germline V gives CDR1 SGHRS, CDR2 YFSETQ. The CDR3 length is 15 residues. For the CDR3, the DNA is TGCGCCAGCAGCCTGACTCTCTCCAGCACAGATACGCAGTATTTT. It translates to CASSLTLSSTDTQYF.

This rearrangement joins TRBV28 to TRBJ1-4; 10 bases fit TRBD1. This CDR3 has 14 amino acids. Trimming cost V 4 bases and J 8 bases; bases outside gene matches: 4. The V gene's germline CDR1 is MDHEN and CDR2 SYDVKM. DNA for the CDR3: TGTGCCAGCAGTTCCGGGACAGGGGTCGAAAAACTGTTTTTT. It is translated as CASSSGTGVEKLFF.

This sequence joins TRBV5-1 and TRBJ2-3; maybe TRBD2 (6 bases). The CDR3 is 15 residues long. CDR1 is SGHRS, CDR2 YFSETQ, per germline. The V end lost 4 bases, the J end lost 3 bases, and 15 bases lay between the germline ends. CDR3 protein: CASSPSQAGTDTQYF. CDR3 nucleotides: TGCGCCAGCAGCCCATCTCAGGCGGGGACAGATACGCAGTATTTT.

The rearrangement links TRBV6-4 to TRBJ2-1, with TRBD2 matching 14 bases. CDR1 and CDR2 (germline): MRHNA, SNTAGT. The V gene end was trimmed by 8 bases and the J gene end by 9 bases; junction bases not matched to a gene: 3. This CDR3 spans 13 amino acids. The DNA for the CDR3 is TGTGCCAGCGGGACTAGCGGGAGTAGTGAGCAGTTCTTC. Amino acids: CASGTSGSSEQFF.

This clone has a handful of counts. As DNA, the CDR3 is TGTGCCACTTCCGGGACTAGCAGTTACGAGCAGTACTTC. Translating gives CATSGTSSYEQYF. V usage is TRBV28 and J usage is TRBJ2-7; 9 positions agree with TRBD2. J gave up 4 bases and V 10 bases, and 8 bases lay outside the gene matches. The V gene's germline CDR1 is MDHEN and CDR2 SYDVKM. The CDR3 extends over 13 amino acids.

The sample holds one count of this clone. The chain has TRBV3-1 (or the pseudogene TRBV3-2) and TRBJ2-3, with 10 bases matching TRBD2. The germline CDR1 and CDR2 sequences are LGHDT and YNNKEL (reference sequence). V gave up 2 bases and J gave up 0 bases; unmatched junction bases: 5. This CDR3 contains 17 residues. The CDR3 nucleotides read TGTGCCAGCAGCCAACAGAAGACTAGCGGGAGCACAGATACGCAGTATTTT. Amino acid sequence: CASSQQKTSGSTDTQYF.